Listed below are T cell receptor beta chains from one sample, sequenced in a study of blood T cell repertoires in COVID-19. TCRdb keeps only in-frame clones here, not all; method: immunoSEQ multiplex PCR. This table has roughly 310,000 clones, roughly 90% appearing once. The sequenced sample consisted of peripheral blood. These receptor sequences come from a woman under 40 with COVID-19, enrolled during active disease. The conserved cysteine and the conserved F or W are not part of the CDR3 here.

v_call	j_call	cdr3_aa
TRBV12-3/TRBV12-4	TRBJ1-1	ASSYTGHTEAF
TRBV4-1	TRBJ2-5	ASSQEGSGGETQY
TRBV2	TRBJ1-2	ASSLQGPNYGYT
TRBV29-1	TRBJ2-2	SVVGQGHGELF
TRBV11-2	TRBJ1-2	ASSLGGLLKSNYGYT
TRBV19	TRBJ2-2	ASSTLQGTGELF
TRBV10-2	TRBJ2-2	ASSLASNTGELF
TRBV4-2	TRBJ2-7	ASSQDGETTVDEQY
TRBV10-3	TRBJ2-7	AIRPGTSGYEQY
TRBV29-1	TRBJ1-1	SVELQGARTEAF
TRBV18	TRBJ2-1	ASSISGRISYNEQF
TRBV10-3	TRBJ2-3	AISEPLAGGGTDTQY
TRBV5-3	TRBJ2-2	ARSLRGQAPPKVHGELF
TRBV27	TRBJ2-7	ASSIQGASYEQY
TRBV20-1	TRBJ1-2	SASRGEIAYGYT
TRBV19	TRBJ2-7	ASSPGGQGAYEQY
TRBV30	TRBJ1-4	AWGLQGAGEKLF
TRBV5-6	TRBJ1-4	ASSSSRDRANQRGEKLF
TRBV6-5	TRBJ2-1	ASTLGLAGLGQF
TRBV6-5	TRBJ2-5	ASRLAGGETQY
TRBV11-2	TRBJ2-7	ASSLRIAGGSSYEQY
TRBV7-9	TRBJ2-7	ASEGGLAAAYEQY
TRBV6-4	TRBJ1-2	ASSLTGNVDGYT
TRBV6-5	TRBJ1-2	ASTGGADGYT